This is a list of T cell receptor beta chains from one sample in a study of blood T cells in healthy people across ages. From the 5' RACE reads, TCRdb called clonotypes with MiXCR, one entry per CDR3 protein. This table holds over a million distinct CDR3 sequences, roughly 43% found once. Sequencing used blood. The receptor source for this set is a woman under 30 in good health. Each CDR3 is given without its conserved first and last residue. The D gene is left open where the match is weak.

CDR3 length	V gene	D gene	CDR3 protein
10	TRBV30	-	AWIRPNYGYT
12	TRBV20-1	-	SARGPDHNSPLH
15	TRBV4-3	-	ASSQDRTGFRVNEQF
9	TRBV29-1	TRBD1	SEQTGQTQY
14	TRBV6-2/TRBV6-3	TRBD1	ASSPFGDRHTGELF
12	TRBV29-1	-	SVEREGGNNEQY
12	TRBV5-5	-	ASSLEWQGYEQY
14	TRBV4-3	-	ASSGISGPFNYGYT
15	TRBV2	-	ASSDRRKALYQETQY
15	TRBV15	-	ATSSRFSARFPAEAF
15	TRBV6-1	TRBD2	ASSETRLAGVVETQY